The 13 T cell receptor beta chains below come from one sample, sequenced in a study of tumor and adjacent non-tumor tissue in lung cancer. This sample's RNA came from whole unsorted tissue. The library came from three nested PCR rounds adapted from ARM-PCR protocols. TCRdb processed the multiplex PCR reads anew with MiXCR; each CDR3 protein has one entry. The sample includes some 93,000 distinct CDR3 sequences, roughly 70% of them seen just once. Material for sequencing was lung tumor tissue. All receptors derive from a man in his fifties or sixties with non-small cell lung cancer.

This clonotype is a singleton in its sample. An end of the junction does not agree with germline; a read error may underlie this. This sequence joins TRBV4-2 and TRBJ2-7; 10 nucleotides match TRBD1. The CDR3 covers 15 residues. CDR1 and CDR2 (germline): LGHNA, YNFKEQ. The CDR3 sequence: CASGPQTGGTYEQYF. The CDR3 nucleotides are TGTGCCAGCGGCCCACAGACAGGGGGCACCTACGAGCAATACTTC.

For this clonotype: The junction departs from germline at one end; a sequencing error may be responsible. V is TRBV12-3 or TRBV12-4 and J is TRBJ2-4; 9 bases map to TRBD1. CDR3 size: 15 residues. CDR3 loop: CASSPLWTGEGVQYF. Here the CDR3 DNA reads TGTGCTAGCAGTCCACTCTGGACAGGGGAAGGCGTTCAGTACTTC.

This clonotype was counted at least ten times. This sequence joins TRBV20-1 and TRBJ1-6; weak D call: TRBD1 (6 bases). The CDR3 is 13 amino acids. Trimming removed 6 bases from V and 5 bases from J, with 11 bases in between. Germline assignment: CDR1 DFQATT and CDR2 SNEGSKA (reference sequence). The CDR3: CSASGQNNSPLHF. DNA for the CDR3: TGCAGTGCATCCGGACAGAATAATTCACCCCTCCACTTT.

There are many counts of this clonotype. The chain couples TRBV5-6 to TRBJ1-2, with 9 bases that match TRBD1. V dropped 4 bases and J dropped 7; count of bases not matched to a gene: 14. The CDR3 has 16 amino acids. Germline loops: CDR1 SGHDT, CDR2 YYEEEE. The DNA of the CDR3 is TGTGCCAGCAGCAGGACAGGGGCTGGAACTATACGTGGCTACACCTTC. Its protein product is CASSRTGAGTIRGYTF. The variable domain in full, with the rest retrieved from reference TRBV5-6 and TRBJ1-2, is DAGVTQSPTHLIKTRGQQVTLRCSPKSGHDTVSWYQQALGQGPQFIFQYYEEEERQRGNFPDRFSGHQFPNYSSELNVNALLLGDSALYLCASSRTGAGTIRGYTFGSGTRLTVV.

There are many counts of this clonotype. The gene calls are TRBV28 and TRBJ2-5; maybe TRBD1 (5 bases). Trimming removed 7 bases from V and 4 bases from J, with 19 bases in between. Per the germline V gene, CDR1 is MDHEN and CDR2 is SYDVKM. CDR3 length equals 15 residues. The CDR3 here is CASTSKVAGLETQYF. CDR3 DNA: TGTGCCAGCACCTCCAAGGTGGCAGGGTTAGAGACCCAGTACTTC.

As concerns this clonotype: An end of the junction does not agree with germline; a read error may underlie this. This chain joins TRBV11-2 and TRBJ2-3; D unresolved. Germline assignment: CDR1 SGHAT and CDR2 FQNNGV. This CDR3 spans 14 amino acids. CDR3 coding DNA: TGTGCCAGCATCCACCGGACCTCTACAGCTACGCAGTACTTT. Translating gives CASIHRTSTATQYF.

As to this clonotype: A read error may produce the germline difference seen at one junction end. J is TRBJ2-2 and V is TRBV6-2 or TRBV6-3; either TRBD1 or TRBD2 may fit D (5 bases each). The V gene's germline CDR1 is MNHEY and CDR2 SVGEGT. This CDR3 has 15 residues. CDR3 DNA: TGTGCCAGCAGCCCCTTTGGGGGAGTCACCGGGGAGCTCGTTTTT. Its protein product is CASSPFGGVTGELVF.

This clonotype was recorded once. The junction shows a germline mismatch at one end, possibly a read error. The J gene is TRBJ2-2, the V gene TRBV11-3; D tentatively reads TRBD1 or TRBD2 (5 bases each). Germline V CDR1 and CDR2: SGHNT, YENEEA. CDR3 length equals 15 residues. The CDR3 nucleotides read TGTGCCTGCAGCAAGGACATGGCTCTCACCGGGGAGCCGTTTTTT. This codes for CACSKDMALTGEPFF.

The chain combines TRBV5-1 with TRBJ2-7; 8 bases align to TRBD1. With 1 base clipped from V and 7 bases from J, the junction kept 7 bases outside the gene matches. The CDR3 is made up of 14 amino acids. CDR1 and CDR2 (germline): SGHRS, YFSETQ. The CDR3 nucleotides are TGCGCCAGCAGCTTGAACAGGGGGGTATCAGAGCAGTACTTC. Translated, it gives CASSLNRGVSEQYF.

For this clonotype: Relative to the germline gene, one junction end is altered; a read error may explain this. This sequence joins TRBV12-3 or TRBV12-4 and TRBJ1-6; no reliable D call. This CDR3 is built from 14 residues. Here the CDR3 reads CSSSLGCSNSPLHF. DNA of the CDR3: TGTTCCAGCAGTTTGGGCTGCAGCAATTCACCCCTCCACTTT.

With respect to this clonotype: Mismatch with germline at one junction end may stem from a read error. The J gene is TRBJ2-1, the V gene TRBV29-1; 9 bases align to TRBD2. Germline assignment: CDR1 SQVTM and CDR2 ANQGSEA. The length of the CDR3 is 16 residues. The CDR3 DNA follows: TGTAGCGTCGAACAATTAGCGGGAGTAAACTACAATGAGCAGTTCTTC. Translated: CSVEQLAGVNYNEQFF.

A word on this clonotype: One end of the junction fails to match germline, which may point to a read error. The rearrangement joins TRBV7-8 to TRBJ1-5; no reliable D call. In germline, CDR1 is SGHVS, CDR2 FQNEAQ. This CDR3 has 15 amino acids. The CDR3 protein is CANSSATQWNQHQHF. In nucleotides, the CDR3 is TGTGCCAACAGCTCCGCCACCCAGTGGAATCAGCACCAGCATTTT.

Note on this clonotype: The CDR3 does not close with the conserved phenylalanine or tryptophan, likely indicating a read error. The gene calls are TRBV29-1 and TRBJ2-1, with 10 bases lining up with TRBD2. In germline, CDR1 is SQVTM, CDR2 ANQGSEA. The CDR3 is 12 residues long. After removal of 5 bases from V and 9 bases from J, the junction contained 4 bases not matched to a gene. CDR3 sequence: CSVSRLAGEQFL. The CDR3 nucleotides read TGCAGCGTTTCCCGACTAGCGGGTGAGCAGTTCTTA.